Listed below are T cell receptor beta chains from one sample, sequenced in a study of PD-L1 blockade in urothelial cancer. Data came from immunoSEQ multiplex PCR; TCRdb stores just in-frame clones and leaves some out. In the table there are around 63,000 clones, roughly 77% of which are singletons. The source was PBMCs, collected around atezolizumab (anti-PD-L1) treatment. These receptors were obtained from a man between 65 and 85 years old with urothelial cancer. CDR3s include the opening cysteine and the closing phenylalanine or tryptophan. The D gene is left open where the match is weak. Clone size is given for some rows only: seen once, a few or many times, or a class if the clone is expanded.

TRBJ1-4,TRBV9,.,TRBD1,TGTGCCAGCAGCGCGACAGGGGGTAATGAAAAACTGTTTTTT,CASSATGGNEKLFF
TRBJ1-1,TRBV9,few,.,TGTGCCAGCAGCGGCGGACAGCTGAACACTGAAGCTTTCTTT,CASSGGQLNTEAFF
TRBJ2-3,TRBV27,.,.,TGTGCCAGCAGTTTAGGCCGCCGGGGGACAGATACGCAGTATTTT,CASSLGRRGTDTQYF
TRBJ2-2,TRBV5-1,.,.,TGCGCCAGCAGCGAGGGATGGGGGGTGAACACCGGGGAGCTGTTTTTT,CASSEGWGVNTGELFF
TRBJ2-2,TRBV9,.,TRBD2,TGTGCCAGCAGCATACTAGCGGCGAACACCGGGGAGCTGTTTTTT,CASSILAANTGELFF
TRBJ2-5,TRBV6-6,.,TRBD1,TGTGCCAGCAGGACACAGGGGGAGACCCAGTACTTC,CASRTQGETQYF
TRBJ1-5,TRBV2,few,TRBD1,TGTGCCAGCAGGCAGGGGGCGCAGGACGGACAGCCCCAGCATTTT,CASRQGAQDGQPQHF
TRBJ2-5,TRBV27,.,.,TGTGCCAGCAGTTCCCACCCTGGACAAGAAGAGACCCAGTACTTC,CASSSHPGQEETQYF
TRBJ1-1,TRBV7-2,.,.,TGTGCCAGCAGCTTAGGTGGATGGGAGGGTGCCACTGAAGCTTTCTTT,CASSLGGWEGATEAFF
TRBJ1-2,TRBV5-6,.,TRBD1,TGTGCCAGCGGACAGGGGGCAATTGGCTACACCTTC,CASGQGAIGYTF
TRBJ2-7,TRBV18,.,TRBD2,TGTGCCAGCTCACCCCGACTAGCCGGAGGGACCTACGAGCAGTACTTC,CASSPRLAGGTYEQYF
TRBJ2-1,TRBV5-8,.,.,TGTGCCAGCAGCCGCGAGGAGGGCGAGCAGTTCTTC,CASSREEGEQFF
TRBJ1-2,TRBV5-1,.,TRBD1,TGCGCCAGCAGCCTGATGGGACAGGGAGATAACTATGGCTACACCTTC,CASSLMGQGDNYGYTF
TRBJ2-7,TRBV7-2,.,.,TGTGCCAGCAGCTTAGTGAGGGTACCGGACGAGCAGTACTTC,CASSLVRVPDEQYF
TRBJ2-1,TRBV11-1,.,TRBD2,TGTGCCAGCAGCTTAGCTAGCGGGAGGGTGAATGAGCAGTTCTTC,CASSLASGRVNEQFF
TRBJ2-1,TRBV6-5,.,.,TGTGCCAGCACTAGGTTGGCGGGAAGGTCTGGTGAGCAGTTCTTC,CASTRLAGRSGEQFF
TRBJ2-2,TRBV15,.,.,TGTGCCACCAGCCCAGGAACTAACACCGGGGAGCTGTTTTTT,CATSPGTNTGELFF
TRBJ1-2,TRBV30,.,.,TGTGCCTGTCTCCGGGCAGGGGCGTACTATGGCTACACCTTC,CACLRAGAYYGYTF
TRBJ2-1,TRBV18,.,TRBD1,TGTGCCAGCTCCCGCACAGGGGGCAATGAGCAGTTCTTC,CASSRTGGNEQFF
TRBJ1-1,TRBV10-3,few,.,TGTGCCATCAGTGATTCGGTTGAAGCTTTCTTT,CAISDSVEAFF
TRBJ1-1,TRBV28,.,.,TGTGCCAGCAGTCTCCTCGGGGAACCGAACACTGAAGCTTTCTTT,CASSLLGEPNTEAFF
TRBJ1-1,TRBV4-2,.,.,TGTGCCAGCAGCCAAGACAGGGTCCCTGAAGCTTTCTTT,CASSQDRVPEAFF
TRBJ2-6,TRBV10-3,.,.,TGTGCCATCCCCCGAGGGGGAGGGGATGGCGTGGCTGGGGCCAACGTCCTGACTTTC,CAIPRGGGDGVAGANVLTF
TRBJ2-1,TRBV9,.,.,TGTGCCAGCAGCCTGGGGGGAACAGGGGCCGATGAGCAGTTCTTC,CASSLGGTGADEQFF
TRBJ2-5,TRBV15,.,.,TGTGCCACCAGCAGAGATCCCGGGAGTGGGGAGACCCAGTACTTC,CATSRDPGSGETQYF
TRBJ1-5,TRBV10-3,.,.,TGTGCCACCGGAGAGTATAGCAATCAGCCCCAGCATTTT,CATGEYSNQPQHF
TRBJ2-5,TRBV9,.,.,TGTGCCAGCAGCCCCTTCCACCACGAGAGGGAGACCCAGTACTTC,CASSPFHHERETQYF
TRBJ1-2,TRBV6-1,few,.,TGTGCCAGCAGTGAAACCAGCTTTTCGGGGGGCTACACCTTC,CASSETSFSGGYTF
TRBJ2-1,TRBV4-3,.,.,TGCGCCAGCAGCCAAGAGGAGGGAAATGGGCAGTTCTTC,CASSQEEGNGQFF
TRBJ2-3,TRBV28,.,.,TGTGCCAGCAGTTTATGGGACTTTGCCGTGGGAGCAGATACGCAGTATTTT,CASSLWDFAVGADTQYF
TRBJ2-5,TRBV6-6,.,TRBD1,TGTGCCAGCAGTTCACAGGGGCGGGAGACCCAGTACTTC,CASSSQGRETQYF
TRBJ2-1,TRBV5-6,.,.,TGTGCCAGCAGCTCTTCCGGGACTTACAATGAGCAGTTCTTC,CASSSSGTYNEQFF
TRBJ1-3,TRBV5-6,.,.,TGTGCCAGCAGCTTGAGGGGTCCCTCTGGAAACACCATATATTTT,CASSLRGPSGNTIYF
TRBJ2-1,TRBV15,.,TRBD1,TGTGCCACCAGCATTGATGTTGCCAGGGGGAATGAGCAGTTCTTC,CATSIDVARGNEQFF
TRBJ2-3,TRBV20-1,.,.,TGCAGTGCTAGACTCACAGATACGCAGTATTTT,CSARLTDTQYF
TRBJ2-7,TRBV11-3,.,.,TGTGCCAGCAGCCTTAGCGTCTCCTACGAGCAGTACTTC,CASSLSVSYEQYF
TRBJ2-2,TRBV2,.,.,TGTGCCAGCAGAATAGCGGATAACACCGGGGAGCTGTTTTTT,CASRIADNTGELFF
TRBJ2-3,TRBV6-4,few,.,TGTGCCAGCAGTGTTTCCCCCAGGGGAGCAGATACGCAGTATTTT,CASSVSPRGADTQYF
TRBJ1-1,TRBV2,.,.,TGTGCCAGCGCAGTGTTGCACACTGAAGCTTTCTTT,CASAVLHTEAFF
TRBJ2-5,TRBV5-4,.,TRBD1,TGTGCCAGCAGCTTATTCGGGACAGGAATTTTTCAAGAGACCCAGTACTTC,CASSLFGTGIFQETQYF
TRBJ2-1,TRBV18,few,.,TGTGCCAGCTCACCTACTGGAACGGACTTCGAGCAGTTCTTC,CASSPTGTDFEQFF
TRBJ1-3,TRBV19,.,TRBD1,TGTGCCAGTAGTCGGGACAGCCTCTCTGGAAACACCATATATTTT,CASSRDSLSGNTIYF
TRBJ2-5,TRBV19,.,.,TGTGCCAGTAGTATCGGCAGGGCGAGTGAGACCCAGTACTTC,CASSIGRASETQYF
TRBJ2-1,TRBV2,.,TRBD2,TGTGCCAGCAGTGACGCCGGGACTAGCAACTGGAATGAGCAGTTCTTC,CASSDAGTSNWNEQFF
TRBJ2-1,TRBV19,.,TRBD2,TGTGCCAGTAGTTATAGCGGGAGAGGCAATGAGCAGTTCTTC,CASSYSGRGNEQFF
TRBJ2-1,TRBV6-1,.,.,TGTGCCAGCAGTGAAGGTCGGGGTGAGCAGTTCTTC,CASSEGRGEQFF
TRBJ1-2,TRBV7-9,.,.,TGTGCCAGCAGCCCGCAGGGCAATGGCTACACCTTC,CASSPQGNGYTF
TRBJ2-7,TRBV10-3,few,.,TGTGCCATCAGTGAGGGGGGGACGGATTTTTCCGACGAGCAGTACTTC,CAISEGGTDFSDEQYF
TRBJ2-1,TRBV6-5,once,TRBD2,TGTGCCAGCAGTTACTCTAGCGGGAGTGTGGATGAGCAGTTCTTC,CASSYSSGSVDEQFF
TRBJ2-7,TRBV5-6,.,TRBD1,TGTGCCAGCAGCTTACGGGACAGGGTAGTCCACGAGCAGTACTTC,CASSLRDRVVHEQYF
TRBJ1-5,TRBV7-9,.,TRBD1,TGTGCCAGCAGTCAATCGGGACAGGGGGATCAGCCCCAGCATTTT,CASSQSGQGDQPQHF
TRBJ1-3,TRBV25-1,once,.,TGTGCCAGCAGTGAAGGTTCAGGAACCTCTGGAAACACCATATATTTT,CASSEGSGTSGNTIYF
TRBJ1-1,TRBV6-5,.,.,TGTGCCAGCAGTTACTCGACAGAGGCGTCGAACACTGAAGCTTTCTTT,CASSYSTEASNTEAFF
TRBJ2-1,TRBV6-6,.,TRBD1,TGTGCCAGCAGTTACATCACAGGACAGGGAGTCAATGAGCAGTTCTTC,CASSYITGQGVNEQFF
TRBJ2-2,TRBV19,.,TRBD1,TGTGCCAGTACTAACAGGGGTCTGGGGCCCGGGGAGCTGTTTTTT,CASTNRGLGPGELFF